This is a list of T cell receptor beta chains from one sample in a study of blood T cell repertoires in COVID-19. Sequenced by immunoSEQ multiplex PCR; TCRdb stores in-frame clones only, minus some. The repertoire has some 390,000 clones, roughly 86% of them found once; the top ten carry 1.5% to 2%. Material for sequencing was PBMCs or T cells enriched from blood (not recorded which). The receptors here all came from a woman between 25 and 40 years old who had recovered from COVID-19. Each CDR3 is given with its conserved first and last residue.

TRBV2	CASSLTGSPYEQYF
TRBV27	CASASSYNSPLHF
TRBV10-1	CASQVRLADTGELFF
TRBV9	CASSVFDSGTLGNTIYF
TRBV7-8	CASSLLPVGGGEQYF
TRBV18	CASSRGGSGSPLHF
TRBV30	CAWSLRRGYGYTF
TRBV21-1	CASSTRLSERYTEAFF
TRBV20-1	CSASIGSSGNTIYF
TRBV18	CASSTGEPPYEQYF
TRBV6-2/TRBV6-3	CASSKPYNTEAFF
TRBV30	CAWMEGNTIYF
TRBV12-5	CASGRTGGQETQYF
TRBV4-1	CASSQDDGGTDDNYGYTF
TRBV18	CASSAQGASNQPQHF
TRBV10-3	CAISESADEQYF
TRBV18	CASSPYSATNEKLFF
TRBV28	CASSRDRVGGYTF
TRBV27	CASSHQGIEDSPLHF
TRBV6-2/TRBV6-3	CASSTGGQINEKLFF
TRBV9	CASSGRTSGRSAGELFF
TRBV6-4	CASRGIAGQETQYF
TRBV27	CASSKRTSGSYEQYF
TRBV7-2	CASSLAAGEVMNTEAFF